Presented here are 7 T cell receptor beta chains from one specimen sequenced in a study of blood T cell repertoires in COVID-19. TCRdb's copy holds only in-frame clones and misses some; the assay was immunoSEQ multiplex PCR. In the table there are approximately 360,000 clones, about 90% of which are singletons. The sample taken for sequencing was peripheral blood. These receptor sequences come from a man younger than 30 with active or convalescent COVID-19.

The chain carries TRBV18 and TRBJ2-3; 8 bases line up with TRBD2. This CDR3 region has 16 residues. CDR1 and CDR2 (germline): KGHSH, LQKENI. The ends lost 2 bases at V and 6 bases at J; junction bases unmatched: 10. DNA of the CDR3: TGTGCCAGCTCACCATATCAAGCGGGGGTCTCCGATACGCAGTATTTT. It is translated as CASSPYQAGVSDTQYF.

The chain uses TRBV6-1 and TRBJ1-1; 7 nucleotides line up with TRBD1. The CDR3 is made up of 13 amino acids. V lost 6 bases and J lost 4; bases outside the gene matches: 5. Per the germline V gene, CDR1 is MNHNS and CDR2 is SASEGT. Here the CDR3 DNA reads TGTGCCAGCAGGTTTCCAGGGGGCACTGAAGCTTTCTTT. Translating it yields CASRFPGGTEAFF.

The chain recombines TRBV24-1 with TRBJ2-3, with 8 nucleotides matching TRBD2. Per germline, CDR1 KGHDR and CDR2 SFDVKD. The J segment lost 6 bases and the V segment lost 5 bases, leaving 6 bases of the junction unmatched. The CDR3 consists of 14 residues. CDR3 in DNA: TGTGCCACCAGTGTTAGCGGGAAAAGGGATACGCAGTATTTT. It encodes CATSVSGKRDTQYF.

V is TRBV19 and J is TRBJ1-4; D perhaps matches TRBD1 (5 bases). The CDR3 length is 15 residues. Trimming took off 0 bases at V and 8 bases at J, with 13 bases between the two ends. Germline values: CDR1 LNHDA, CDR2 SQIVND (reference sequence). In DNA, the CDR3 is TGTGCCAGTAGTATAGAAGACAGAAGGAACGAAAAACTGTTTTTT. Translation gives CASSIEDRRNEKLFF.

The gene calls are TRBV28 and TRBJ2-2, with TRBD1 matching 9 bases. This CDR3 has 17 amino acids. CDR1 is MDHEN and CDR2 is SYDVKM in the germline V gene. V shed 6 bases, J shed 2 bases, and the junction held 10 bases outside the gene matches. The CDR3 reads CASRPLPGQGNTGELFF. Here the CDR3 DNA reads TGTGCCAGCAGGCCCCTCCCGGGACAGGGTAACACCGGGGAGCTGTTTTTT. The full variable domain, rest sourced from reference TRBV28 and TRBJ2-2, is DVKVTQSSRYLVKRTGEKVFLECVQDMDHENMFWYRQDPGLGLRLIYFSYDVKMKEKGDIPEGYSVSREKKERFSLILESASTNQTSMYLCASRPLPGQGNTGELFFGEGSRLTVL.

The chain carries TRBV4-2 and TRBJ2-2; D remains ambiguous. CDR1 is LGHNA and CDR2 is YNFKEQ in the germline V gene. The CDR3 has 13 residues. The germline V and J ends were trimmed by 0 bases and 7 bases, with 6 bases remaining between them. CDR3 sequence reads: CASSQDSYGELFF. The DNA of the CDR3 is TGTGCCAGCAGCCAAGACTCTTACGGGGAGCTGTTTTTT.

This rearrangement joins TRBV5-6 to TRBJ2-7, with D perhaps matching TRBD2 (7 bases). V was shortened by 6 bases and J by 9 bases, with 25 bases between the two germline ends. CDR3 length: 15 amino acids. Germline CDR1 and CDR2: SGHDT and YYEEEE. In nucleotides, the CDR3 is TGTGCCAGCACCCCCCATGGGGGGGCCTCTGTCGGGCAGTACTTC. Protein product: CASTPHGGASVGQYF. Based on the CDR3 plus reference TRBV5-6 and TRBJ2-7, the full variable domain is DAGVTQSPTHLIKTRGQQVTLRCSPKSGHDTVSWYQQALGQGPQFIFQYYEEEERQRGNFPDRFSGHQFPNYSSELNVNALLLGDSALYLCASTPHGGASVGQYFGPGTRLTVT.